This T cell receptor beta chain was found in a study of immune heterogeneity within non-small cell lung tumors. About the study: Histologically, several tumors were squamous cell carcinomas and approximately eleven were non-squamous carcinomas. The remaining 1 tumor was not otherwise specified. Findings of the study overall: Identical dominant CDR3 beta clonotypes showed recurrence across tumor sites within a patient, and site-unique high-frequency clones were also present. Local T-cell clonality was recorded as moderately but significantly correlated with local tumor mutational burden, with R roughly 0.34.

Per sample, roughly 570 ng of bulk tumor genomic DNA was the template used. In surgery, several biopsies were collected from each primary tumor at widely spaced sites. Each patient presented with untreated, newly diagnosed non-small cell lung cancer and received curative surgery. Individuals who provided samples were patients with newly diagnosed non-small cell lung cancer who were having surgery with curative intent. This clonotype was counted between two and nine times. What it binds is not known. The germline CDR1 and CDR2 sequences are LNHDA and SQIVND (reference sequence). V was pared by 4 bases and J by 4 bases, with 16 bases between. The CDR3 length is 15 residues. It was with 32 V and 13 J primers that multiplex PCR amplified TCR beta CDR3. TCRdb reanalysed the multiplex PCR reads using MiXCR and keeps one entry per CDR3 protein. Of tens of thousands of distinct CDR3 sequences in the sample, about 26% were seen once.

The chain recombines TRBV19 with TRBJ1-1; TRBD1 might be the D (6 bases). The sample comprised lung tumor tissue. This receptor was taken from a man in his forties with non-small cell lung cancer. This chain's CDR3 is CASSNLARGTTEAFF. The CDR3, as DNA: TGTGCCAGTAGTAATTTGGCCAGGGGAACCACTGAAGCTTTCTTT. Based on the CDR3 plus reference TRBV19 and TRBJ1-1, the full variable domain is DGGITQSPKYLFRKEGQNVTLSCEQNLNHDAMYWYRQDPGQGLRLIYYSQIVNDFQKGDIAEGYSVSREKKESFPLTVTSAQKNPTAFYLCASSNLARGTTEAFFGQGTRLTVV.